Detailed here is one TCR beta chain. Its specificity is not known. The data belong to a study of shared clonotypes between healthy human individuals. Deep was the level at which the assay was run. Clones were sequenced by immunoSEQ multiplex PCR, and TCRdb holds only the in-frame ones, with some missing. The sample has about half a million clones; around 73% are singletons. With 3 bases removed from V and 0 bases from J, the gap between germline ends came to 9 bases. CDR3 length: 15 residues. The germline CDR1 and CDR2 sequences are LNHDA and SQIVND (reference sequence). Whole-study findings and limits: How much donors shared clonotypes was expected to be affected by sequencing depth.

Sequenced sample: PBMCs. The chain carries TRBV19 and TRBJ1-5; D is ambiguous. The TCR originated in a woman between 40 and 50 years old in good health. Some clones in this sample may be carry-over from other donors' samples. CDR3 nucleotide sequence: TGTGCCAGTAGTATTGGATGGAATAGCAATCAGCCCCAGCATTTT. Its protein product is CASSIGWNSNQPQHF.